Listed here are 14 T cell receptor beta chains from one sample, sequenced in a study of cytomegalovirus exposure and HLA in healthy donors. The table came from immunoSEQ multiplex PCR; TCRdb's copy has only in-frame clones and leaves some out. Among about 160,000 clones listed, about 86% were seen once. Sequencing used PBMCs. The receptors come from a young woman in good health and CMV-seronegative.

The chain is built from TRBV30 and TRBJ2-1; 8 bases are shared with TRBD2. V dropped 4 bases and J dropped 10; count of bases not matched to a gene: 6. The germline gives CDR1 GTSNPN, CDR2 SVGIG (reference sequence). The CDR3 consists of 12 residues. CDR3 protein: CAWNLREGEQFF. The CDR3 DNA sequence: TGTGCCTGGAACCTACGGGAGGGAGAGCAGTTCTTC. The full variable domain, in which reference TRBV30 and TRBJ2-1 provide the parts outside the CDR3, is SQTIHQWPATLVQPVGSPLSLECTVEGTSNPNLYWYRQAAGRGLQLLFYSVGIGQISSEVPQNLSASRPQDRQFILSSKKLLLSDSGFYLCAWNLREGEQFFGPGTRLTVL.

J is TRBJ1-1 and V is TRBV6-5; possibly TRBD1 for D (5 bases). This CDR3 is 13 amino acids long. V was clipped by 7 bases and J by 4 bases, with 13 bases between them. Looked up from germline, CDR1 is MNHEY and CDR2 is SVGAGI. The CDR3 loop is CASTPRDFTEAFF. CDR3 DNA: TGTGCCAGCACCCCGAGGGACTTCACTGAAGCTTTCTTT.

The V gene is TRBV18, the J gene TRBJ1-1; D possibly corresponds to TRBD1 (6 bases). This CDR3 has 14 residues. V was clipped by 2 bases and J by 5 bases, with 12 bases between them. CDR1 is KGHSH, CDR2 LQKENI, per germline. For the CDR3, the DNA is TGTGCCAGCTCACCAACAGGGATGAGGACTGAAGCTTTCTTT. It specifies CASSPTGMRTEAFF.

The V gene is TRBV9, the J gene TRBJ1-2, with D hard to call. CDR3 size: 16 residues. Germline loops: CDR1 SGDLS, CDR2 YYNGEE. Trimming took 3 bases from V and 5 from J, leaving 20 bases between them. In DNA form, the CDR3 reads TGTGCCAGCAGCGCCGACACCCCGGGGTATAGGTATGGCTACACCTTC. Amino acid sequence: CASSADTPGYRYGYTF. The whole variable domain, remainder taken from reference TRBV9 and TRBJ1-2, is DSGVTQTPKHLITATGQRVTLRCSPRSGDLSVYWYQQSLDQGLQFLIQYYNGEERAKGNILERFSAQQFPDLHSELNLSSLELGDSALYFCASSADTPGYRYGYTFGSGTRLTVV.

This chain connects TRBV19 to TRBJ2-7; D is unresolved. There are 13 residues in the CDR3. V lost 6 bases and J 2 bases, leaving 11 bases between the germline ends. In germline, CDR1 is LNHDA, CDR2 SQIVND (reference sequence). In DNA, the CDR3 is TGTGCCAGTAGCCTCGTATTCCCCTACGAGCAGTACTTC. It codes for CASSLVFPYEQYF.

The chain links TRBV2 to TRBJ1-5; possible D gene TRBD1, 5 bases. The CDR3 length is 14 residues. The ends were cut back, 7 bases at V and 5 bases at J, with 15 bases in the middle. Germline V gives CDR1 SNHLY, CDR2 FYNNEI. Here the CDR3 reads CASTPGSNYQPQHF. In DNA, the CDR3 is TGTGCCAGCACCCCAGGGTCCAACTATCAGCCCCAGCATTTT.

A few counts support this clone. The chain links TRBV4-1 to TRBJ2-1; D unclear. There are 14 residues in the CDR3. Germline CDR1 and CDR2: MGHRA and YSYEKL. Trimming pared 1 base from V and 5 bases from J, leaving 9 bases between. The CDR3 here is CASSQGLLNNEQFF. CDR3 nucleotide sequence: TGCGCCAGCAGCCAAGGGCTTTTGAACAATGAGCAGTTCTTC.

V usage is TRBV13 and J usage is TRBJ2-7, with 11 bases fitting TRBD2. Germline CDR1 reads PRHDT; CDR2 reads FYEKMQ (reference sequence). The CDR3 has 16 amino acids. The junction had 5 bases not matched to a gene; V was cut back by 4 bases and J by 0 bases. The CDR3 region is CASSSLAGGPSYEQYF. CDR3 DNA: TGTGCCAGCAGCTCGCTAGCGGGAGGCCCCTCCTACGAGCAGTACTTC.

This clone was counted a single time. The chain uses TRBV7-2 and TRBJ2-1; D is perhaps TRBD2 (6 bases). Germline V CDR1 and CDR2: SGHTA, FQGNSA. CDR3 size: 16 residues. Trimming stripped 5 bases from V and 6 bases from J, with 20 bases between. CDR3 region: CASSPYVGRESNEQFF. The CDR3 DNA follows: TGTGCCAGCAGCCCCTACGTCGGGCGGGAATCCAATGAGCAGTTCTTC. The variable domain in full, with the rest retrieved from reference TRBV7-2 and TRBJ2-1, is GAGVSQSPSNKVTEKGKDVELRCDPISGHTALYWYRQSLGQGLEFLIYFQGNSAPDKSGLPSDRFSAERTGGSVSTLTIQRTQQEDSAVYLCASSPYVGRESNEQFFGPGTRLTVL.

V gene TRBV7-2 combines with J gene TRBJ2-5, with 10 nucleotides matching TRBD2. This CDR3 has 17 residues. Germline trimming cut 0 bases from V and 1 base from J; bases unmatched to any gene: 5. CDR1 is SGHTA, CDR2 FQGNSA, per germline. The CDR3 spells CASSLAGTSGIQETQYF. The CDR3 DNA follows: TGTGCCAGCAGCTTAGCGGGAACTAGCGGGATCCAAGAGACCCAGTACTTC.

This clone was seen only once. The J gene is TRBJ1-1, the V gene TRBV10-3; D is possibly TRBD1 (5 bases). Trimming removed 6 bases from V and 1 base from J, with 9 bases in between. The CDR3 has 13 residues. From germline, CDR1 is ENHRY and CDR2 SYGVKD. CDR3 protein: CAIRDSRNTEAFF. For the CDR3, the DNA is TGTGCCATCAGAGACAGTAGGAACACTGAAGCTTTCTTT.

This clone was picked up one time. The V and J genes are TRBV5-6 and TRBJ1-2, with 9 positions matching TRBD1. Germline V gives CDR1 SGHDT, CDR2 YYEEEE. There are 14 residues in the CDR3. The V gene end was trimmed by 3 bases and the J gene end by 6 bases; junction bases not matched to a gene: 6. CDR3 region: CASSSDRGLNGYTF. In DNA, the CDR3 is TGTGCCAGCAGCTCCGACAGGGGGTTAAATGGCTACACCTTC.

The V gene is TRBV11-3, the J gene TRBJ2-7, with D possibly matching TRBD2 (6 bases). The germline gives CDR1 SGHNT, CDR2 YENEEA. CDR3 length: 13 amino acids. Trimming took off 0 bases at V and 3 bases at J, with 6 bases between the two ends. The DNA for the CDR3 is TGTGCCAGCAGCTTAGAGCGGGACTACGAGCAGTACTTC. It specifies CASSLERDYEQYF.

This chain joins TRBV6-5 and TRBJ2-7; D is unclear. V lost 2 bases to trimming and J lost 3 bases, with 2 bases between them. This CDR3 contains 11 residues. The germline CDR1 and CDR2 sequences are MNHEY and SVGAGI. The CDR3 loop reads CASSYLYEQYF. As DNA, the CDR3 is TGTGCCAGCAGTTACCTCTACGAGCAGTACTTC.